This TCR beta chain was identified in a study of blood T cell repertoires in COVID-19. This CDR3 is built from 16 residues. Germline V lookup: CDR1 MDHEN, CDR2 SYDVKM. Trimming removed 6 bases from V and 8 bases from J; junction bases left unmatched: 17. The method was immunoSEQ multiplex PCR; TCRdb's version includes in-frame clones alone and lacks a portion of them. The sample has about 200,000 clones, around 82% seen once. This clone was counted once. The sequenced sample was peripheral blood. This sequence joins TRBV28 and TRBJ1-2, with TRBD1 identical over 8 bases. This clonotype was sampled from a woman aged 40 to 50 with active or convalescent COVID-19. CDR3 sequence: CASRRQGLVSPGGYTF. In nucleotides, the CDR3 is TGTGCCAGCAGGAGACAGGGGTTAGTTTCCCCGGGGGGCTACACCTTC.